The clone carrying this T cell receptor (beta chain) showed up many times. The antigen is not known. Per germline, CDR1 MNHNS and CDR2 SASEGT. This CDR3 contains 14 residues. The V and J ends lost 7 bases and 0 bases respectively, with 9 bases between them. The record originates from a study of regulatory T cells in long-lasting Graves disease. In the study overall: Patients newly diagnosed with Graves' had been on antithyroid drugs for under 3 months. Broader study findings: Only peripheral blood was studied, not thyroid tissue.

Noted time point: newly diagnosed GD, antithyroid drugs for less than 3 months. Isolated PBMC RNA provided the starting material for the TCR library. TCR beta libraries were built with iRepertoire HTBI primers and Arm-PCR of CDR3 regions. TCRdb reprocessed the multiplex PCR reads via MiXCR and lists one record per CDR3 protein. The table records fewer than 500,000 distinct CDR3 sequences, roughly 15% of them present only once. This same sample was also taken into another study, of T cells in Graves' hyperthyroidism and ophthalmopathy. In that study: In blood, most of the thyroid clonotypes expanded above 0.001 were also present.

This TCR was sampled from a man between 35 and 55 years old with Graves disease. This specimen consisted of peripheral blood mononuclear cells (PBMCs), obtained at new diagnosis, from a patient treated with antithyroid drugs. The chain joins TRBV6-1 to TRBJ2-2; no reliable D call. CDR3 amino acids: CASKAAANTGELFF. CDR3 coding DNA: TGTGCCAGCAAGGCAGCCGCGAACACCGGGGAGCTGTTTTTT.